A selection of T cell receptor beta chains follows, all from one sample in a study of T cells in Graves' hyperthyroidism and ophthalmopathy. Via MiXCR, TCRdb re-called the multiplex PCR reads, giving one row per CDR3 protein. Here the sample spans around 380,000 distinct CDR3 sequences, roughly 13% being singletons. The sequenced sample consisted of blood. The receptors were gathered from a man between 25 and 39 years old with Graves' hyperthyroidism that later progressed to Graves' ophthalmopathy. Both conserved end residues are part of each CDR3. A D gene is named only where the DNA matches it firmly. Rows give clone size only sometimes, using once, few, many, or a class for an expanded clone.

TRBJ1-4	many	TRBV18	-	CASSGDGHEKLFF	TGTGCCAGCTCAGGGGACGGACATGAAAAACTGTTTTTT
TRBJ1-6	-	TRBV20-1	-	CSPLRQRSYNSPLHF	TGCAGTCCCCTCAGACAGCGCTCCTATAATTCACCCCTCCACTTT
TRBJ2-2	-	TRBV30	TRBD2	CASRGYGELFF	TGTGCCTCGCGGGGGTACGGGGAGCTGTTTTTT
TRBJ2-7	many	TRBV11-2	-	CASSFTGSYEQYF	TGTGCCAGCAGCTTTACAGGGTCCTACGAGCAGTACTTC
TRBJ2-7	few	TRBV11-2	-	CASRKPGQSSYEQYF	TGTGCCAGCAGGAAGCCGGGACAAAGCTCCTACGAGCAGTACTTC
TRBJ2-3	many	TRBV28	-	CASSSRDRTDTQYF	TGTGCCAGCAGTTCCAGGGACCGCACAGATACGCAGTATTTT
TRBJ1-3	many	TRBV30	-	CAWGRDTYSGNTIYF	TGTGCCTGGGGGCGGGACACCTACTCTGGAAACACCATATATTTT
TRBJ2-7	few	TRBV20-1	-	CSATGRGTGKGEQYF	TGCAGTGCTACTGGGAGGGGGACGGGAAAGGGGGAGCAGTACTTC
TRBJ2-7	few	TRBV27	TRBD1	CASSSRTGAEQYF	TGTGCCAGCAGTTCCCGGACAGGAGCCGAGCAGTACTTC
TRBJ2-3	-	TRBV10-1	-	CASNEGQGDTQYF	TGCGCCAGCAATGAAGGGCAGGGAGATACGCAGTATTTT
TRBJ2-1	many	TRBV20-1	-	CSEGDNEQFF	TGCAGTGAGGGGGACAATGAGCAGTTCTTC
TRBJ1-2	many	TRBV27	TRBD1	CASTTPGQGYGYTF	TGTGCCAGCACCACTCCTGGACAGGGGTATGGCTACACCTTC
TRBJ1-3	-	TRBV12-3/TRBV12-4	TRBD1	CASSLQGVRLGNTIYF	TGTGCCAGCAGTTTACAGGGGGTGCGTTTGGGAAACACCATATATTTT
TRBJ2-7	many	TRBV28	TRBD1	CASSFGQVSSYEQYF	TGTGCCAGCAGTTTCGGACAGGTCTCGTCCTACGAGCAGTACTTC
TRBJ2-7	many	TRBV7-9	-	CASSSRGYEQYF	TGTGCCAGCAGCTCTCGGGGTTACGAGCAGTACTTC
TRBJ1-5	few	TRBV20-1	-	CSARDFSGTVNQPQHF	TGCAGTGCTAGAGATTTCTCCGGGACTGTCAATCAGCCCCAGCATTTT
TRBJ1-2	few	TRBV12-3/TRBV12-4	-	CASSFQLVGGYTF	TGTGCCAGCAGTTTTCAACTAGTCGGTGGCTACACCTTC
TRBJ2-1	-	TRBV3-1	-	CASSQVLEGGSYNEQFF	TGTGCCAGCAGCCAAGTATTAGAGGGGGGCTCCTACAATGAGCAGTTCTTC